One sample yielded the 6 T cell receptor beta chains listed below, sequenced in a study of blood T cells in healthy people across ages. Combining a sample-barcoded 5' primer with a J-beta primer mix, a second PCR ran for roughly 6 to 11 cycles. TCRdb reprocessed the 5' RACE reads with MiXCR, giving one entry per CDR3 protein. Of approximately 940,000 distinct CDR3 sequences listed, roughly 52% are singletons. The sequenced material came from blood. The origin of the receptors is a man aged 30 to 39 in good health.

The sample holds many counts of this clonotype. This sequence joins TRBV20-1 and TRBJ2-7; possible D gene TRBD2, 6 bases. Trimming removed 6 bases from V and 2 bases from J, with 14 bases in between. There are 13 residues in the CDR3. The germline V gene has CDR1 DFQATT and CDR2 SNEGSKA (reference sequence). CDR3 protein: CSAELASAYEQYF. The CDR3 DNA sequence: TGCAGTGCCGAGCTGGCTAGCGCCTACGAGCAGTACTTC.

This clonotype turned up a few times. J is TRBJ1-5 and V is TRBV29-1; a weak D match, TRBD1 (5 bases). The germline CDR1 and CDR2 sequences are SQVTM and ANQGSEA. The germline V and J ends were trimmed by 7 bases and 0 bases, with 13 bases remaining between them. There are 14 residues in the CDR3. DNA for the CDR3: TGCAGCGCCGGCTGGGGCAATAGCAATCAGCCCCAGCATTTT. Translation: CSAGWGNSNQPQHF.

This clonotype was observed at least ten times. V is TRBV10-3 and J is TRBJ2-3; perhaps TRBD1 as D (6 bases). The length of the CDR3 is 14 residues. The germline V and J ends were trimmed by 4 bases and 2 bases, with 10 bases remaining between them. The V gene's germline CDR1 is ENHRY and CDR2 SYGVKD. The CDR3 DNA reads as TGTGCCATCAGTGTGACAGGTATCACAGATACGCAGTATTTT. It codes for CAISVTGITDTQYF.

The chain is built from TRBV11-1 and TRBJ1-2, with 9 bases that match TRBD1. CDR3 length: 14 amino acids. The germline CDR1 and CDR2 sequences are SGHAT and FQDESV (reference sequence). J gave up 9 bases and V 4 bases, and 9 bases lay outside the gene matches. The CDR3 nucleotides are TGTGCCAGCAGCTCGGGACAGGGCCAGTTCCGCTACACCTTC. Its protein product is CASSSGQGQFRYTF.

This clonotype has a single count. J is TRBJ1-1 and V is TRBV4-2; 8 bases agree with TRBD1. This CDR3 region has 16 residues. V trimming: 1 base; J trimming: 1 base; junction bases outside the gene matches: 5. Per the germline V gene, CDR1 is LGHNA and CDR2 is YNFKEQ. DNA for the CDR3: TGTGCCAGCAGCCAAGCAACAGGGGGTCCGAACACTGAAGCTTTCTTT. Its translation: CASSQATGGPNTEAFF.

This clonotype was observed many times. The rearrangement links TRBV5-1 to TRBJ2-3, with D unresolved. Trimming removed 0 bases from V and 4 bases from J, with 12 bases in between. Germline CDR1 reads SGHRS; CDR2 reads YFSETQ. The CDR3 length is 15 residues. CDR3 sequence (DNA): TGCGCCAGCAGCTTGGATCCGGGCCCCCCAGATACGCAGTATTTT. Its protein product is CASSLDPGPPDTQYF.